These 21 T cell receptor beta chains originate from one sample sequenced in a study of neurological immune-mediated disorders. MiXCR, run by TCRdb on the 5' RACE reads, gives a single entry per CDR3 protein. This sample has some 43,000 distinct CDR3 sequences, with 9.5% to 15% found just once. Documented time point: longitudinal time-point 3. Specimen: PBMCs. These receptors were collected from a male donor with HTLV-1-associated myelopathy (HAM/TSP).

This clonotype was seen repeatedly, ten times or more. V is TRBV5-1 and J is TRBJ2-7; no clear D gene. CDR3 length: 13 residues. Trimming shortened V by 5 bases and J by 5 bases, and 14 bases separated the two germline ends. The germline V gene encodes CDR1 SGHRS and CDR2 YFSETQ. The CDR3 sequence: CASRSAASHEQYF. Here the CDR3 DNA reads TGCGCCAGCAGATCGGCAGCATCCCACGAGCAGTACTTC.

This clonotype appeared many times. The chain joins TRBV7-8 to TRBJ2-3; D unclear. The CDR3 has 13 amino acids. V lost 3 bases to trimming and J lost 1 base, with 5 bases between them. From germline, CDR1 is SGHVS and CDR2 FQNEAQ. The chain's CDR3 is CASSFLRTDTQYF. In DNA form, the CDR3 reads TGTGCCAGCAGCTTTCTTCGCACAGATACGCAGTATTTT.

The genes are TRBV6-5 and TRBJ1-1; the D is unclear. Germline loops: CDR1 MNHEY, CDR2 SVGAGI. Deletions cut 7 bases from V and 1 base from J, with 7 bases between. This CDR3 is 12 amino acids long. This chain's CDR3 is CASTGRNTEAFF. The CDR3 nucleotides are TGTGCCAGCACCGGGAGGAACACTGAAGCTTTCTTT.

This clonotype was observed at least ten times. The chain links TRBV10-2 to TRBJ1-2, with D possibly matching TRBD1 (5 bases). Per germline, CDR1 WSHSY and CDR2 SAAADI. Trimming left V 8 bases short and J 2 bases short, with 9 bases between. The CDR3 has 12 amino acids. The CDR3 DNA sequence: TGCGCCAGCTTACAGGAAAACTATGGCTACACCTTC. Translated, it gives CASLQENYGYTF.

Ten or more counts support this clonotype. The chain joins TRBV20-1 to TRBJ2-3; 8 bases are a match to TRBD2. The germline CDR1 and CDR2 sequences are DFQATT and SNEGSKA (reference sequence). The CDR3 sequence is 15 residues long. The J segment lost 6 bases and the V segment lost 6 bases, leaving 14 bases of the junction unmatched. The CDR3 nucleotides are TGCAGTGCCTCCTCACTAGCGGTTAGAGAGGATACGCAGTATTTT. Translated, it gives CSASSLAVREDTQYF.

This clonotype has a count of ten or more. This rearrangement joins TRBV6-1 to TRBJ1-1; maybe TRBD1 (6 bases). The V gene's germline CDR1 is MNHNS and CDR2 SASEGT. Trimming stripped 2 bases from V and 0 bases from J, with 16 bases between. The length of the CDR3 is 17 residues. The CDR3 nucleotides are TGTGCCAGCAGTGAACACAACAGGGTCAGGCTGAACACTGAAGCTTTCTTT. Its translation is CASSEHNRVRLNTEAFF.

The rearrangement links TRBV18 to TRBJ2-7; unclear D gene. The V gene's germline CDR1 is KGHSH and CDR2 LQKENI. V gave up 3 bases and J gave up 0 bases, with 9 bases separating them. This CDR3 has 14 amino acids. CDR3 amino acids: CASSPLESSYEQYF. Here the CDR3 DNA reads TGTGCCAGCTCACCCCTCGAAAGCTCCTACGAGCAGTACTTC.

At least ten counts were recorded for this clonotype. V and J are TRBV20-1 and TRBJ2-1; the match to TRBD2 covers 13 bases. Trimming cost V 3 bases and J 8 bases; bases outside gene matches: 7. Germline CDR1 reads DFQATT; CDR2 reads SNEGSKA (reference sequence). The CDR3 is 15 residues long. The chain's CDR3 is CSARPGTSGVHEQFF. The CDR3 DNA sequence: TGCAGTGCTAGGCCCGGGACTAGCGGGGTACATGAGCAGTTCTTC.

Remarks on this clonotype: The junction does not match germline at one end; this may be a read error. V and J are TRBV12-3 or TRBV12-4 and TRBJ1-5, with a weak D call TRBD1 (6 bases). This CDR3 spans 16 amino acids. CDR3 DNA: TGTGCCTGCAGTTTAGAAACCAGGGGACGGAATCAGCCCCAGCATTTT. This gives the protein CACSLETRGRNQPQHF.

This clonotype occurred many times. V usage is TRBV5-1 and J usage is TRBJ2-7, with D maybe TRBD1 (6 bases). The V end lost 4 bases, the J end lost 3 bases, and 14 bases lay between the germline ends. From germline, CDR1 is SGHRS and CDR2 YFSETQ. The CDR3 totals 14 residues. CDR3 DNA sequence: TGCGCCAGCAGCGGGGCTGGGGGCTACTACGAGCAGTACTTC. Its protein product is CASSGAGGYYEQYF.

This clonotype was detected many times. The CDR3 protein is CSARVSQGNSPLHF. The CDR3 coding sequence is TGCAGTGCTAGAGTCAGTCAGGGCAATTCACCCCTCCACTTT. The chain recombines TRBV20-1 with TRBJ1-6; tentatively, D is TRBD1 (5 bases). CDR3 length equals 14 residues. Trimming shortened V by 1 base and J by 7 bases, and 11 bases separated the two germline ends. Germline V gene data show CDR1 as DFQATT and CDR2 as SNEGSKA (reference sequence).

This clonotype was recorded at least ten times. The chain links TRBV7-2 to TRBJ1-1; TRBD1 agrees at 7 bases. Germline-derived CDR1 and CDR2 are SGHTA and FQGNSA. This CDR3 is built from 14 residues. With 2 bases clipped from V and 11 bases from J, the junction kept 11 bases outside the gene matches. CDR3 region: CASSLRVGDRAAFF. The CDR3 nucleotides read TGTGCCAGCAGCTTACGCGTGGGAGACAGGGCCGCTTTCTTT. Complete variable domain (other parts from reference TRBV7-2 and TRBJ1-1): GAGVSQSPSNKVTEKGKDVELRCDPISGHTALYWYRQSLGQGLEFLIYFQGNSAPDKSGLPSDRFSAERTGGSVSTLTIQRTQQEDSAVYLCASSLRVGDRAAFFGQGTRLTVV.

Ten or more counts support this clonotype. The rearrangement uses TRBV9 and TRBJ2-1; tentatively, D is TRBD1 (6 bases). The V gene's germline CDR1 is SGDLS and CDR2 YYNGEE. Trimming took off 4 bases at V and 4 bases at J, with 18 bases between the two ends. The CDR3 is made up of 16 amino acids. DNA of the CDR3: TGTGCCAGCAGCATTTCAGGGGACAATTTATACAATGAGCAGTTCTTC. It yields the protein CASSISGDNLYNEQFF.

The rearrangement joins TRBV20-1 to TRBJ2-7, with TRBD1 matching over 9 bases. CDR1 is DFQATT and CDR2 is SNEGSKA in the germline V gene (reference sequence). This CDR3 spans 12 amino acids. The V segment lost 6 bases and the J segment 3 bases; nucleotides outside the gene matches: 3. The CDR3 nucleotides read TGCAGTGCCGCGGGACAGGGCTACGAGCAGTACTTC. It specifies CSAAGQGYEQYF.

This clonotype appeared many times. CDR3 nucleotide sequence: TGTGCCAGCAGCCCTGGGACATCTACTGAAGCTTTCTTT. This encodes CASSPGTSTEAFF. This chain joins TRBV7-9 and TRBJ1-1, with TRBD1 as a possible D gene (6 bases). V was cut by 5 bases and J by 5 bases, with 12 bases left in between. Germline-derived CDR1 and CDR2 are SEHNR and FQNEAQ (reference sequence). The CDR3 contains 13 residues.

In its sample, this clonotype was seen many times. The chain recombines TRBV7-2 with TRBJ2-7, with D perhaps matching TRBD2 (5 bases). CDR1 is SGHTA, CDR2 FQGNSA, per germline. V dropped 5 bases and J dropped 2 bases, with 13 bases sitting between them. This CDR3 region has 14 residues. The CDR3 DNA reads TGTGCCAGCAGCCCCGGACTGGCAACCTACGAGCAGTACTTC. Its translation: CASSPGLATYEQYF.

The V call is TRBV6-5, the J call TRBJ2-1; 8 bases line up with TRBD2. The germline V gene has CDR1 MNHEY and CDR2 SVGAGI. V lost 4 bases to trimming and J lost 2 bases; unmatched junction nucleotides: 7. The CDR3 totals 16 residues. The CDR3 DNA reads as TGTGCCAGCAGTTCCCAACTAGCGGCGGCCTACAATGAGCAGTTCTTC. Translated, it gives CASSSQLAAAYNEQFF.

This clonotype is medium-sized within its sample. This chain's CDR3 is CAISSTGQGQETQYF. DNA of the CDR3: TGTGCCATCAGTAGTACGGGACAGGGCCAAGAGACCCAGTACTTC. This rearrangement joins TRBV10-3 to TRBJ2-5; 9 bases line up with TRBD1. V lost 5 bases, J lost 1 base, and 5 bases stayed unmatched. The germline V gene has CDR1 ENHRY and CDR2 SYGVKD. This CDR3 has 15 amino acids.

A few counts support this clonotype. The V gene is TRBV6-1, the J gene TRBJ2-1; no definite D call. V dropped 3 bases and J dropped 10 bases, with 7 bases sitting between them. The germline gives CDR1 MNHNS, CDR2 SASEGT. This CDR3 has 11 amino acids. The CDR3 sequence is CASSDKVEQFF. The CDR3 DNA follows: TGTGCCAGCAGTGATAAGGTGGAGCAGTTCTTC.

This clonotype has only a few counts. V is TRBV10-3 and J is TRBJ1-5; D possibly corresponds to TRBD1 (5 bases). This CDR3 spans 12 amino acids. V lost 11 bases, J lost 4 bases, and 12 bases lay in between. Germline-derived CDR1 and CDR2 are ENHRY and SYGVKD. For the CDR3, the DNA is TGTGCCGTCCGGGACGCGAATCAGCCCCAGCATTTT. This sequence encodes CAVRDANQPQHF.

This clonotype was detected ten times or more. The J gene is TRBJ2-1, the V gene TRBV20-1; 9 bases match TRBD2. The germline V gene encodes CDR1 DFQATT and CDR2 SNEGSKA (reference sequence). The CDR3 is 16 amino acids. With V trimmed by 1 base and J by 5 bases, 9 bases remained unmatched. The CDR3 nucleotides are TGCAGTGCTAGAGTTGCCGGGACTAGCAGCGACAATGAGCAGTTCTTC. Amino acid sequence: CSARVAGTSSDNEQFF.